The sequence of this T cell receptor beta chain was determined in a study of blood T cell repertoires in COVID-19. Study at large: Samples came from the United States, Italy and Spain, spanning acute and convalescent COVID-19. T cells, B-cell-depleted T cells, or PBMCs supplied cDNA or gDNA.

Participants reported their clinical history, and cohort assignment relied on those reports. Measured with immunoSEQ multiplex PCR; TCRdb has only the in-frame clones, and not every one. The sample has 400,000 or so clones; roughly 88% are singletons. Trimming removed 2 bases from V and 3 bases from J; junction bases left unmatched: 5. In germline, CDR1 is SGHVS, CDR2 FNYEAQ. The length of the CDR3 is 17 residues. Sample: PBMCs or T cells enriched from blood (not recorded which). The TCR originated in a man aged 18 to 29 who had recovered from COVID-19. This chain joins TRBV7-6 and TRBJ2-3, with 13 bases that match TRBD2. As DNA, the CDR3 is TGTGCCAGCAGCTTAAGGGGACTAGCGGGAATTACAGATACGCAGTATTTT. It translates to CASSLRGLAGITDTQYF. The full variable domain, its missing parts supplied by reference TRBV7-6 and TRBJ2-3, is GAGVSQSPRYKVTKRGQDVALRCDPISGHVSLYWYRQALGQGPEFLTYFNYEAQQDKSGLPNDRFSAERPEGSISTLTIQRTEQRDSAMYRCASSLRGLAGITDTQYFGPGTRLTVL.